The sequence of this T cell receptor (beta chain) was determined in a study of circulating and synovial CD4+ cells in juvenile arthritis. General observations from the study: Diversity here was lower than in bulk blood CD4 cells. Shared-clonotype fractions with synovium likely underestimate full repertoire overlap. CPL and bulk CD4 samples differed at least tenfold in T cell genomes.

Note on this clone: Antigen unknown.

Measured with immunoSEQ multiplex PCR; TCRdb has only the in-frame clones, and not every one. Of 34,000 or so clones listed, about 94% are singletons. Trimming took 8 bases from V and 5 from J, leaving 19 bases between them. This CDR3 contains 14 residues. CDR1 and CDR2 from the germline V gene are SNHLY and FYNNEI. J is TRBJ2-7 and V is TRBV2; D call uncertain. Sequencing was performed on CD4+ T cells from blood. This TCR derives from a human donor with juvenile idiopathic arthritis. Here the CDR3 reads CASAPSGFGDEQYF. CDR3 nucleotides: TGTGCCAGCGCCCCTTCGGGTTTCGGCGACGAGCAGTACTTC.